Listed here are 16 T cell receptor beta chains from one sample, sequenced in a study of neurological immune-mediated disorders. Each CDR3 protein is one row after TCRdb ran MiXCR on the 5' RACE reads. Among roughly 90,000 distinct CDR3 sequences, 3% to 4.5% were seen once, and the ten largest hold 2.9%. Sequencing was carried out using PBMCs. The receptors stem from a woman aged 45-65 years with multiple sclerosis.

This clonotype was observed many times. V is TRBV5-1 and J is TRBJ1-1; TRBD1 is a possible D gene (6 bases). The CDR3 is 14 residues long. Germline CDR1 and CDR2: SGHRS and YFSETQ. Trimming cost V 4 bases and J 0 bases, with 10 bases left between them. CDR3 in DNA: TGCGCCAGCAGCCAAAGGGGGTTGAACACTGAAGCTTTCTTT. Protein: CASSQRGLNTEAFF.

This clonotype was observed many times. The J gene is TRBJ2-2, the V gene TRBV5-1; 9 bases are a match to TRBD2. CDR1 and CDR2 from the germline V gene are SGHRS and YFSETQ. Losses at the gene ends were 0 bases for V and 4 bases for J; bases not matched to a gene: 4. The CDR3 totals 16 residues. The CDR3 is CASSLVAGDLTGELFF. The CDR3 nucleotides are TGCGCCAGCAGCTTGGTAGCGGGGGACCTCACCGGGGAGCTGTTTTTT. Looking up the rest from reference TRBV5-1 and TRBJ2-2 gives the full variable domain: KAGVTQTPRYLIKTRGQQVTLSCSPISGHRSVSWYQQTPGQGLQFLFEYFSETQRNKGNFPGRFSGRQFSNSRSEMNVSTLELGDSALYLCASSLVAGDLTGELFFGEGSRLTVL.

There are many counts of this clonotype. V and J are TRBV20-1 and TRBJ2-7, with 8 positions matching TRBD1. Germline V lookup: CDR1 DFQATT, CDR2 SNEGSKA (reference sequence). J gave up 0 bases and V 5 bases, and 9 bases lay outside the gene matches. The CDR3 sequence is 15 residues long. In nucleotides, the CDR3 is TGCAGTGCTCCAGACAGGGGTCTTAGCTCCTACGAGCAGTACTTC. As protein: CSAPDRGLSSYEQYF.

In its sample, this clonotype was seen many times. V usage is TRBV5-1 and J usage is TRBJ1-2, with D possibly TRBD1 on 6 matching bases. V lost 0 bases, J lost 6 bases, and 9 bases lay in between. Germline CDR1 and CDR2: SGHRS and YFSETQ. CDR3 length: 13 residues. The CDR3 DNA follows: TGCGCCAGCAGCTTGGAACAGGGTAATGGCTACACCTTC. Translated: CASSLEQGNGYTF.

The chain joins TRBV5-5 to TRBJ2-7, with 7 bases fitting TRBD1. V gave up 4 bases and J gave up 6 bases; unmatched junction bases: 4. CDR1 and CDR2 (germline): SGHKS, YYEKEE (reference sequence). The CDR3 loop spans 12 amino acids. CDR3 DNA: TGTGCCAGCAGCATGACAGGGCTCGAGCAGTACTTC. This encodes CASSMTGLEQYF.

This clonotype appeared many times. V is TRBV7-2 and J is TRBJ1-2; TRBD1 aligns across 8 bases. The germline V gene encodes CDR1 SGHTA and CDR2 FQGNSA. Trimming took 7 bases from V and 7 from J; bases not matched to a gene: 14. The CDR3 loop spans 15 amino acids. CDR3 sequence (DNA): TGTGCCAGCACCCTACTACCGGACAGGGTCGGTGGCTACACCTTC. Translated: CASTLLPDRVGGYTF.

In its sample, this clonotype was seen many times. The genes are TRBV5-1 and TRBJ1-2; 8 bases are a match to TRBD1. Germline V gene sequence: CDR1 SGHRS, CDR2 YFSETQ. V lost 4 bases, J lost 2 bases, and 13 bases stayed unmatched. CDR3 length equals 17 residues. This chain's CDR3 is CASSQGQGGRGNYGYTF. The CDR3 bases are TGCGCCAGCAGCCAAGGACAGGGCGGAAGGGGGAACTATGGCTACACCTTC.

Ten or more counts support this clonotype. The chain links TRBV7-9 to TRBJ1-1, with D perhaps matching TRBD1 (5 bases). The CDR3 is made up of 13 amino acids. V was trimmed by 8 bases and J by 1 base, leaving 11 bases between them. Germline-derived CDR1 and CDR2 are SEHNR and FQNEAQ (reference sequence). The CDR3 loop reads CASGLTGNTEAFF. The DNA of the CDR3 is TGTGCCAGCGGACTCACAGGGAACACTGAAGCTTTCTTT.

This clonotype has ten or more counts. The chain links TRBV5-1 to TRBJ2-3; no reliable D call. CDR1 is SGHRS, CDR2 YFSETQ, per germline. Between the trimmed V and J ends, which lost 7 bases and 5 bases, there was a span of 14 bases. The CDR3 has 13 residues. The CDR3 DNA reads as TGCGCCAGCTCGGTAAACCCCAAAGATACGCAGTATTTT. Amino acid sequence: CASSVNPKDTQYF.

This clonotype has a count of ten or more. V gene TRBV20-1 combines with J gene TRBJ1-3; 12 positions agree with TRBD1. V lost 5 bases to trimming and J lost 3 bases; unmatched junction nucleotides: 2. CDR1 is DFQATT, CDR2 SNEGSKA, per germline (reference sequence). This CDR3 has 14 residues. Here the CDR3 reads CSAWDRGLGNTIYF. The CDR3 nucleotides read TGCAGTGCTTGGGACAGGGGGCTTGGAAACACCATATATTTT.

In its sample, this clonotype was seen many times. Written as DNA, the CDR3 is TGTGCCAGCAGTATTTACAGGGAGCTGGTATCTGGGGCCAACGTCCTGACTTTC. Its protein product is CASSIYRELVSGANVLTF. This chain joins TRBV12-3 or TRBV12-4 and TRBJ2-6; a possible D gene is TRBD1 (6 bases). V lost 5 bases to trimming and J lost 1 base, with 18 bases between them. This CDR3 is 18 amino acids long.

This clonotype was detected ten times or more. This chain links TRBV7-2 with TRBJ2-2; 8 bases align to TRBD2. V was pared by 1 base and J by 7 bases, with 8 bases of the junction left unmatched. The CDR3 loop spans 16 amino acids. Germline V gene data show CDR1 as SGHTA and CDR2 as FQGNSA. The CDR3 DNA sequence: TGTGCCAGCAGCTTAGTGGGGACTAGTGGTGGCGGGGAGCTGTTTTTT. It codes for CASSLVGTSGGGELFF.

This clonotype came up many times. J is TRBJ1-5 and V is TRBV12-3 or TRBV12-4; D possibly corresponds to TRBD1 (5 bases). Trimming stripped 6 bases from V and 2 bases from J, with 14 bases between. This CDR3 comprises 15 residues. Here the CDR3 DNA reads TGTGCCAGCAGCTCCCGCGCGGGGGGCAATCAGCCCCAGCATTTT. This gives the protein CASSSRAGGNQPQHF.

This clonotype was picked up many times. The chain combines TRBV5-1 with TRBJ1-2; D ambiguous. CDR3 length equals 14 residues. V lost 0 bases and J lost 4, with 10 bases in between. The germline CDR1 and CDR2 sequences are SGHRS and YFSETQ. CDR3 in amino acids: CASSLDSGSYGYTF. CDR3 nucleotide sequence: TGCGCCAGCAGCTTGGATTCAGGTTCCTATGGCTACACCTTC.

This clonotype was detected a few times. A much larger clone differs from this one at a single base, so this may be a read error. The chain recombines TRBV27 with TRBJ2-1; D is ambiguous. With 9 bases removed from V and 8 bases from J, the gap between germline ends came to 11 bases. Germline V gene sequence: CDR1 MNHEY, CDR2 SMNVEV (reference sequence). The CDR3 sequence is 11 residues long. The chain's CDR3 is CASLKRHEQFF. The CDR3 DNA is TGTGCCAGTTTGAAGCGTCATGAGCAGTTCTTC.

In this sample, this clonotype turned up many times. Without the conserved terminal phenylalanine or tryptophan, this CDR3 likely stems from a read error. No DNA is shown, since the ends of the CDR3 on it are uncertain; the CDR3 is the one TCRdb lists. This chain uses TRBV21-1 with TRBJ1-2; whether TRBD1, the table's D call, matches the DNA was not checked. TRBV21-1 is recorded as a pseudogene. The CDR3 totals 16 residues, both ends included. The CDR3 reads CASSKALPPGTGRGFG.